This T cell receptor (beta chain) derives from a study of T cell responses to AZD1222 COVID-19 vaccine. Sequenced by immunoSEQ multiplex PCR; TCRdb stores in-frame clones only, minus some. The sample lists fewer than 200,000 clones; approximately 90% were seen once. CDR1 and CDR2 from the germline V gene are LNHDA and SQIVND (reference sequence). V was trimmed by 4 bases and J by 4 bases, leaving 13 bases between them. This CDR3 contains 14 residues. This TCR came from an adult who received the AZD1222 COVID-19 vaccine. The chain uses TRBV19 and TRBJ1-2, with D possibly matching TRBD1 (5 bases). Sample: peripheral blood, taken 28 days after the second AZD1222 dose. CDR3 region: CASSNRPETYGYTF. The CDR3 DNA sequence: TGTGCCAGTAGTAACAGGCCCGAGACCTATGGCTACACCTTC.